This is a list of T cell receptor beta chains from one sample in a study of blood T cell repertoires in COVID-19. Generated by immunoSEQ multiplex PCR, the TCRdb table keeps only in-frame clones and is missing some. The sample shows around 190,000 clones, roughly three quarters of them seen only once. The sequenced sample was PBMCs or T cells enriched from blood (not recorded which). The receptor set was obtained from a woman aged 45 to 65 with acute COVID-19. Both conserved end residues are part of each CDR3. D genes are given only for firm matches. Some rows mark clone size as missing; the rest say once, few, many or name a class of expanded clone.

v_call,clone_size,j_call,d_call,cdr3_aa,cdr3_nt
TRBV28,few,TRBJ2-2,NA,CASTFQGMDTGELFF,TGTGCCAGCACTTTTCAGGGCATGGACACCGGGGAGCTGTTTTTT
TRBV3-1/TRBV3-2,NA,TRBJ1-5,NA,CASSLGEGSQPQHF,TGTGCCAGCAGCCTCGGGGAGGGAAGCCAGCCCCAGCATTTT
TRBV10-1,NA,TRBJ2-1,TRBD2,CASSSSGGGFHEQFF,TGCGCCAGCAGCTCTAGCGGGGGGGGCTTCCATGAGCAGTTCTTC
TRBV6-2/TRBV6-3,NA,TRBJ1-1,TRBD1,CASSTNEQGVGRMNTEAFF,TGTGCCAGCAGCACCAATGAACAGGGGGTTGGTCGGATGAACACTGAAGCTTTCTTT
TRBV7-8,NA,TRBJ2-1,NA,CASSLGDYNEQFF,TGTGCCAGCAGCTTGGGAGACTACAATGAGCAGTTCTTC
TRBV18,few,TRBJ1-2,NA,CASSSDSPLAHNYGYTF,TGTGCCAGCTCAAGCGACAGTCCGCTCGCACATAACTATGGCTACACCTTC
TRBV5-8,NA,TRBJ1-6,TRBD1,CASSSTGLPNSPLHF,TGTGCCAGCAGCTCGACAGGGTTACCTAATTCACCCCTCCACTTT
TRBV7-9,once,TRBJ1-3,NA,CAADERADLPSTIYF,TGTGCCGCTGATGAAAGGGCGGACTTACCGAGCACCATATATTTT
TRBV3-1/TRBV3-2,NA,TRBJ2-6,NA,CASSLPPSGGANVLTF,TGTGCCAGCAGCCTGCCGCCCAGTGGTGGGGCCAACGTCCTGACTTTC
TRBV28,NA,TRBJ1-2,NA,CASSLIRGSGYTF,TGTGCCAGCAGTTTAATCCGGGGAAGTGGCTACACCTTC
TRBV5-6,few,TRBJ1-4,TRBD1,CASSSGTGWGEKLFF,TGTGCCAGCAGCTCTGGGACAGGGTGGGGTGAAAAACTGTTTTTT